The 25 T cell receptor beta chains below come from one sample, sequenced in a study of blood T cell repertoires in COVID-19. The data were produced by immunoSEQ multiplex PCR, yet TCRdb's version contains in-frame clones alone and is incomplete. In the table there are approximately 100,000 clones, around nine tenths of which are singletons. The sample comprised peripheral blood. The receptors here all came from a human donor with acute or convalescent COVID-19. The donor label of this sample is uncertain.

The chain has TRBV7-9 and TRBJ2-7; D unclear. Germline lookup yields CDR1 SEHNR and CDR2 FQNEAQ (reference sequence). Trimming stripped 5 bases from V and 1 base from J, with 6 bases between. The length of the CDR3 is 12 residues. The CDR3 DNA sequence: TGTGCCAGCAGCCCCTTATCCTACGAGCAGTACTTC. Translated, it gives CASSPLSYEQYF. Using reference TRBV7-9 and TRBJ2-7 for the parts outside the CDR3, the full variable domain is DTGVSQNPRHKITKRGQNVTFRCDPISEHNRLYWYRQTLGQGPEFLTYFQNEAQLEKSRLLSDRFSAERPKGSFSTLEIQRTEQGDSAMYLCASSPLSYEQYFGPGTRLTVT.

The J gene is TRBJ1-2, the V gene TRBV9, with D uncertain. CDR3 length equals 14 residues. V was trimmed by 0 bases and J by 8 bases, leaving 14 bases between them. Per the germline V gene, CDR1 is SGDLS and CDR2 is YYNGEE. The CDR3 spells CASSVDPGSEGYTF. As DNA, the CDR3 is TGTGCCAGCAGCGTAGATCCGGGTTCGGAGGGCTACACCTTC.

The chain is built from TRBV7-9 and TRBJ2-7; no clear D. The CDR3 covers 15 residues. Between the trimmed V and J ends, which lost 1 base and 6 bases, there was a span of 16 bases. Germline V CDR1 and CDR2: SEHNR, FQNEAQ (reference sequence). DNA of the CDR3: TGTGCCAGCAGCTTAGGTCTGGGCTTAACACGCGAGCAGTACTTC. Translation gives CASSLGLGLTREQYF.

CDR3 residues: CASSEQSWGAFF. The DNA for the CDR3 is TGTGCCAGCAGTGAACAGAGTTGGGGCGCTTTCTTT. The chain combines TRBV2 with TRBJ1-1; TRBD1 might be the D (5 bases). Between the trimmed V and J ends, which lost 2 bases and 11 bases, there was a span of 12 bases. In germline, CDR1 is SNHLY, CDR2 FYNNEI. The CDR3 runs to 12 residues.

The rearrangement links TRBV18 to TRBJ1-2; D uncertain. V was cut by 1 base and J by 8 bases, with 11 bases left in between. CDR3 size: 13 residues. CDR1 KGHSH and CDR2 LQKENI come from the germline V gene. The CDR3 spells CASSPRSEEGYTF. The CDR3 nucleotides are TGTGCCAGCTCACCACGTTCTGAAGAGGGCTACACCTTC.

The chain links TRBV12-3 or TRBV12-4 to TRBJ1-2; no clear D. The CDR3 contains 13 residues. V shed 4 bases and J shed 4 bases, with 10 bases lying between them. This chain's CDR3 is CASSSPRSYGYTF. CDR3 sequence (DNA): TGTGCCAGCAGTTCACCCCGGAGCTATGGCTACACCTTC.

Here the CDR3 reads CASRGSDTGELFF. In DNA, the CDR3 is TGCGCCAGCAGAGGTAGCGACACCGGGGAGCTGTTTTTT. The V call is TRBV5-1, the J call TRBJ2-2; D perhaps matches TRBD2 (5 bases). V gave up 5 bases and J gave up 3 bases, with 8 bases separating them. Germline CDR1 is SGHRS and CDR2 is YFSETQ. This CDR3 has 13 amino acids.

This clone occurred a few times. The rearrangement uses TRBV18 and TRBJ2-1; 7 positions agree with TRBD1. In germline, CDR1 is KGHSH, CDR2 LQKENI. CDR3 size: 13 residues. The ends lost 2 bases at V and 12 bases at J; junction bases unmatched: 7. The CDR3, as DNA: TGTGCCAGCTCACCAGGACAGGACCAAGGGCAGTTCTTC. This gives the protein CASSPGQDQGQFF. The whole variable domain, filled in from reference TRBV18 and TRBJ2-1, reads NAGVMQNPRHLVRRRGQEARLRCSPMKGHSHVYWYRQLPEEGLKFMVYLQKENIIDESGMPKERFSAEFPKEGPSILRIQQVVRGDSAAYFCASSPGQDQGQFFGPGTRLTVL.

The genes are TRBV7-6 and TRBJ1-1; TRBD1 agrees at 10 bases. Trimming took 3 bases from V and 1 from J; bases not matched to a gene: 2. From germline, CDR1 is SGHVS and CDR2 FNYEAQ. This CDR3 is 15 amino acids long. CDR3 coding DNA: TGTGCCAGCAGCTTGGACAGGGGGTCGAACACTGAAGCTTTCTTT. This gives the protein CASSLDRGSNTEAFF.

This CDR3 is CASSPAGQGVEAFF. The CDR3 nucleotides are TGTGCCAGCAGTCCGGCGGGACAGGGAGTGGAAGCTTTCTTT. The J gene is TRBJ1-1, the V gene TRBV6-6, with 9 bases that match TRBD1. The CDR3 spans 14 residues. Germline V gene sequence: CDR1 MNHNY, CDR2 SVGAGI (reference sequence). V lost 5 bases to trimming and J lost 8 bases; unmatched junction nucleotides: 9.

The chain recombines TRBV7-2 with TRBJ2-2; D is possibly TRBD2 (5 bases). Looked up from germline, CDR1 is SGHTA and CDR2 is FQGNSA. The CDR3 sequence is 15 residues long. Trimming pared 2 bases from V and 2 bases from J, leaving 9 bases between. The CDR3 is CASSLIAPNTGELFF. The CDR3 DNA follows: TGTGCCAGCAGCTTAATAGCGCCTAACACCGGGGAGCTGTTTTTT.

V is TRBV6-5 and J is TRBJ1-2, with TRBD1 matching over 7 bases. V dropped 5 bases and J dropped 9; count of bases not matched to a gene: 9. Germline V CDR1 and CDR2: MNHEY, SVGAGI. CDR3 length: 13 amino acids. The CDR3 loop reads CASSPTGPTSYTF. DNA for the CDR3: TGTGCCAGCAGTCCGACAGGGCCTACTAGCTACACCTTC.

This clone appeared a single time. The chain carries TRBV19 and TRBJ2-3; 8 bases fit TRBD2. This CDR3 spans 19 amino acids. Germline V gene lookup returns CDR1 LNHDA and CDR2 SQIVND (reference sequence). Unmatched junction bases numbered 18, after V lost 5 bases and J lost 2 bases. The CDR3 DNA follows: TGTGCCAGTAGTTCGGGACTAGTCTTTTCCCTACCGGCCACAGATACGCAGTATTTT. It is translated as CASSSGLVFSLPATDTQYF.

The chain uses TRBV5-4 and TRBJ2-3; the match to TRBD2 covers 11 bases. V lost 6 bases, J lost 4 bases, and 13 bases stayed unmatched. Per the germline V gene, CDR1 is SGHNT and CDR2 is YYREEE (reference sequence). The CDR3 covers 17 residues. The CDR3 nucleotides read TGTGCCAGCACCAAAGGGGGGACTAGCGGTTTCGCAGATACGCAGTATTTT. Translating gives CASTKGGTSGFADTQYF.

The chain employs TRBV9 and TRBJ2-1; 12 bases fit TRBD2. CDR3 size: 17 residues. Unmatched junction bases numbered 7, after V lost 2 bases and J lost 4 bases. CDR1 is SGDLS, CDR2 YYNGEE, per germline. CDR3 sequence reads: CASSVSTSGRFYNEQFF. The CDR3 bases are TGTGCCAGCAGCGTGTCAACTAGCGGGAGGTTTTACAATGAGCAGTTCTTC.

The genes are TRBV5-1 and TRBJ1-2; D possibly corresponds to TRBD1 (5 bases). Germline values: CDR1 SGHRS, CDR2 YFSETQ. V was pared by 4 bases and J by 4 bases, with 20 bases between. This CDR3 region has 16 residues. The CDR3, as DNA: TGCGCCAGCAGCCTTACCTCCAGACAGAGGACCTATGGCTACACCTTC. This gives the protein CASSLTSRQRTYGYTF.

J is TRBJ2-7 and V is TRBV4-3; TRBD1 aligns across 7 bases. The CDR3 covers 15 residues. The germline V gene encodes CDR1 LGHNA and CDR2 YSLEER. The J segment lost 5 bases and the V segment lost 1 base, leaving 8 bases of the junction unmatched. The CDR3 nucleotides read TGCGCCAGCAGCCAAGCAACGACAGGGTTTCACGAGCAGTACTTC. It is translated as CASSQATTGFHEQYF.

This clone was found once. The gene calls are TRBV20-1 and TRBJ1-1, with TRBD1 as a possible D gene (6 bases). This CDR3 spans 11 amino acids. V dropped 6 bases and J dropped 5 bases, with 10 bases sitting between them. CDR1 is DFQATT and CDR2 is SNEGSKA in the germline V gene (reference sequence). The CDR3 bases are TGCAGTGCCCACAGGGCAACTGAAGCTTTCTTT. This encodes CSAHRATEAFF.

The J gene is TRBJ1-1, the V gene TRBV3-1 (or the pseudogene TRBV3-2); 9 bases map to TRBD1. V lost 6 bases to trimming and J lost 2 bases; unmatched junction nucleotides: 1. The length of the CDR3 is 13 residues. Germline values: CDR1 LGHDT, CDR2 YNNKEL (reference sequence). CDR3 coding DNA: TGTGCCAGCAGGGACAGGGGTAACACTGAAGCTTTCTTT. Its protein is CASRDRGNTEAFF.

A few counts support this clone. The J gene is TRBJ2-5, the V gene TRBV5-1; TRBD2 is a possible D gene (5 bases). The CDR3 sequence is 13 residues long. The V and J ends lost 7 bases and 1 base respectively, with 11 bases between them. Germline V gene data show CDR1 as SGHRS and CDR2 as YFSETQ. The CDR3, as DNA: TGCGCCAGCTCTGTAGGACTCCAAGAGACCCAGTACTTC. Amino acids: CASSVGLQETQYF.

The J gene is TRBJ1-5, the V gene TRBV2; 8 bases match TRBD1. Unmatched junction bases numbered 4, after V lost 6 bases and J lost 6 bases. CDR3 length: 13 amino acids. Germline V lookup: CDR1 SNHLY, CDR2 FYNNEI. CDR3 nucleotide sequence: TGTGCCAGCAGCGGACAGGGAAGTCAGCCCCAGCATTTT. Its translation: CASSGQGSQPQHF.

This clone was seen only a few times. The chain has TRBV23-1 and TRBJ2-1; D gene unclear. TRBV23-1 is given ORF status, its function remaining uncertain. V dropped 9 bases and J dropped 7 bases, with 22 bases sitting between them. The CDR3 spans 15 residues. The CDR3 DNA sequence: TGCGCCAGAAAATCTGAAATTCTCATCCGGAATGAGCAGTTCTTC. Translating it yields CARKSEILIRNEQFF.

Regarding this clone: At the DNA level, this CDR3 is encoded by other sequences in the same sample as well. The CDR3 sequence is CASSLQGATNYGYTF. CDR3 nucleotides: TGTGCCAGCAGCTTACAGGGGGCGACTAACTATGGCTACACCTTC. The chain has TRBV7-2 and TRBJ1-2; 8 bases align to TRBD1. The CDR3 consists of 15 residues. Trimming at V came to 2 bases and at J to 0 bases, leaving 2 bases not matched to a gene. The germline V gene has CDR1 SGHTA and CDR2 FQGNSA.

The V call is TRBV4-3, the J call TRBJ2-3, with TRBD2 matching over 8 bases. CDR1 is LGHNA, CDR2 YSLEER, per germline. V was clipped by 2 bases and J by 1 base; unmatched bases: 5. This CDR3 has 16 amino acids. The CDR3 nucleotides read TGCGCCAGCAGCCAATCCACGGGAGGGGGCACAGATACGCAGTATTTT. Translating gives CASSQSTGGGTDTQYF.

This rearrangement joins TRBV18 to TRBJ1-4, with 7 bases that match TRBD1. Germline V gene lookup returns CDR1 KGHSH and CDR2 LQKENI. Trimming removed 5 bases from V and 6 bases from J; junction bases left unmatched: 18. This CDR3 spans 18 amino acids. The CDR3 nucleotides are TGTGCCAGCTCAGAACGGATCGCGACAGGGTTGGGTGATGAAAAACTGTTTTTT. Its protein product is CASSERIATGLGDEKLFF.